The 24 T cell receptor beta chains below were found in one sample sequenced in a study of blood T cell repertoires in COVID-19. Here immunoSEQ multiplex PCR was the method, and the copy in TCRdb shows in-frame clones only, minus some. The table shows roughly 73,000 clones, with 90% occurring only once. Material: peripheral blood. All receptors derive from a man aged 50 to 60 with acute or convalescent COVID-19.

The chain combines TRBV10-1 with TRBJ2-5; a weak D match, TRBD1 (6 bases). V shed 2 bases and J shed 1 base, with 8 bases lying between them. This CDR3 has 14 amino acids. Germline CDR1 is WNHNN and CDR2 is SYGVQD (reference sequence). In DNA, the CDR3 is TGCGCCAGCAGTGAGGGCAGGGGCCAAGAGACCCAGTACTTC. Translated, it gives CASSEGRGQETQYF.

The chain carries TRBV10-2 and TRBJ2-2; 9 bases are shared with TRBD2. CDR3 length: 16 residues. In germline, CDR1 is WSHSY, CDR2 SAAADI. V dropped 7 bases and J dropped 6; count of bases not matched to a gene: 12. The CDR3 region is CASKKGSGGNSGELFF. The CDR3 nucleotides are TGCGCCAGCAAAAAGGGTAGCGGGGGAAATTCCGGGGAGCTGTTTTTT.

The chain is built from TRBV5-1 and TRBJ1-1; D call uncertain. The CDR3 has 13 residues. V was cut by 0 bases and J by 4 bases, with 7 bases left in between. Germline assignment: CDR1 SGHRS and CDR2 YFSETQ. CDR3 amino acids: CASSLGSGTEAFF. The CDR3 nucleotides are TGCGCCAGCAGCTTGGGGTCGGGCACTGAAGCTTTCTTT.

The rearrangement joins TRBV5-6 to TRBJ2-7, with 12 bases matching TRBD1. Germline lookup yields CDR1 SGHDT and CDR2 YYEEEE. This CDR3 spans 14 amino acids. V shed 2 bases, J shed 6 bases, and the junction held 3 bases outside the gene matches. CDR3 nucleotides: TGTGCCAGCAGCTTAGGGACAGGGGGCGTCGAGCAGTACTTC. Its translation: CASSLGTGGVEQYF.

The rearrangement uses TRBV7-2 and TRBJ1-4, with D perhaps TRBD1 (6 bases). Germline V gene sequence: CDR1 SGHTA, CDR2 FQGNSA. The V and J ends lost 8 bases and 8 bases respectively, with 15 bases between them. The CDR3 length is 13 residues. Written as DNA, the CDR3 is TGTGCCAGCGCGAGGGGGGGGAGCGAAAAACTGTTTTTT. It encodes CASARGGSEKLFF.

This sequence joins TRBV5-8 and TRBJ2-2; 7 nucleotides agree with TRBD1. This CDR3 region has 15 residues. CDR1 is SGHTS and CDR2 is YDEGEE in the germline V gene. The J segment lost 0 bases and the V segment lost 3 bases, leaving 2 bases of the junction unmatched. DNA for the CDR3: TGTGCCAGCAGCTACAGGGGAACGAACACCGGGGAGCTGTTTTTT. This gives the protein CASSYRGTNTGELFF.

The chain employs TRBV3-1 (or the pseudogene TRBV3-2) and TRBJ1-1; possible D gene TRBD1, 5 bases. The germline gives CDR1 LGHDT, CDR2 YNNKEL (reference sequence). V was cut by 5 bases and J by 5 bases, with 18 bases left in between. The CDR3 loop spans 15 amino acids. The CDR3 is CASSSTGGGRTEAFF. The CDR3 nucleotides read TGTGCCAGCAGCTCCACCGGGGGAGGGAGGACTGAAGCTTTCTTT.

The CDR3 region is CASSQSLNTDTQYF. The CDR3 bases are TGTGCCAGCAGCCAGTCACTTAACACAGATACGCAGTATTTT. The chain employs TRBV3-1 (or the pseudogene TRBV3-2) and TRBJ2-3; D is uncertain. The length of the CDR3 is 14 residues. CDR1 LGHDT and CDR2 YNNKEL come from the germline V gene (reference sequence). V lost 3 bases and J lost 2, with 9 bases in between.

V usage is TRBV12-3 or TRBV12-4 and J usage is TRBJ1-5; 8 nucleotides align to TRBD1. The CDR3 totals 13 residues. The J segment lost 4 bases and the V segment lost 4 bases, leaving 0 bases of the junction unmatched. The CDR3 protein is CASSWTGNQPQHF. CDR3 in DNA: TGTGCCAGCAGTTGGACAGGGAATCAGCCCCAGCATTTT.

The chain is built from TRBV4-3 and TRBJ2-3, with 9 bases identical to TRBD1. Trimming removed 1 base from V and 4 bases from J; junction bases left unmatched: 6. CDR3 length: 16 amino acids. Germline assignment: CDR1 LGHNA and CDR2 YSLEER. The CDR3 nucleotides read TGCGCCAGCAGCCAAGTTGGGACAGGGAGCTCAGATACGCAGTATTTT. Protein sequence: CASSQVGTGSSDTQYF.

V gene TRBV7-9 combines with J gene TRBJ1-3; D ambiguous. The CDR3 is made up of 12 amino acids. CDR1 and CDR2 from the germline V gene are SEHNR and FQNEAQ (reference sequence). V lost 5 bases, J lost 4 bases, and 6 bases lay in between. For the CDR3, the DNA is TGTGCCAGCAGCCCAGTCGGAAACACCATATATTTT. Its translation: CASSPVGNTIYF.

This chain uses TRBV7-2 with TRBJ2-3, with TRBD2 matching 7 bases. Germline V lookup: CDR1 SGHTA, CDR2 FQGNSA. The CDR3 has 16 residues. With V trimmed by 4 bases and J by 0 bases, 7 bases remained unmatched. The CDR3 loop is CASSSTGTTSTDTQYF. The CDR3 coding sequence is TGTGCCAGCAGCTCGACCGGGACTACAAGCACAGATACGCAGTATTTT.

The V call is TRBV19, the J call TRBJ1-6, with no clear D. Trimming took 2 bases from V and 10 from J, leaving 6 bases between them. This CDR3 has 12 residues. The V gene's germline CDR1 is LNHDA and CDR2 SQIVND (reference sequence). The DNA of the CDR3 is TGTGCCAGTAGTATAACGGGATCACCCCTCCACTTT. It specifies CASSITGSPLHF.

This clone was found once. The rearrangement uses TRBV7-9 and TRBJ1-1; D perhaps matches TRBD1 (5 bases). Trimming left V 5 bases short and J 3 bases short, with 16 bases between. CDR1 and CDR2 from the germline V gene are SEHNR and FQNEAQ (reference sequence). This CDR3 has 15 residues. The CDR3 DNA reads TGTGCCAGCAGCCGAAACTATGAAGGGGACACTGAAGCTTTCTTT. Protein sequence: CASSRNYEGDTEAFF. Supplemented by reference TRBV7-9 and TRBJ1-1, the full variable domain reads DTGVSQNPRHKITKRGQNVTFRCDPISEHNRLYWYRQTLGQGPEFLTYFQNEAQLEKSRLLSDRFSAERPKGSFSTLEIQRTEQGDSAMYLCASSRNYEGDTEAFFGQGTRLTVV.

This chain links TRBV6-5 with TRBJ2-7; D is unclear. The CDR3 totals 11 residues. Germline CDR1 reads MNHEY; CDR2 reads SVGAGI. Trimming took off 4 bases at V and 3 bases at J, with 4 bases between the two ends. The CDR3 sequence is CASSLNYEQYF. The CDR3 nucleotides are TGTGCCAGCAGTTTAAACTACGAGCAGTACTTC.

The DNA of the CDR3 is TGTGCCAGCAGCACCAGGGGACCCGGGGAGCTGTTTTTT. It specifies CASSTRGPGELFF. The rearrangement links TRBV6-6 to TRBJ2-2; a weak D match, TRBD1 (6 bases). With 6 bases removed from V and 6 bases from J, the gap between germline ends came to 11 bases. The CDR3 is 13 amino acids. The germline CDR1 and CDR2 sequences are MNHNY and SVGAGI (reference sequence).

V gene TRBV7-8 combines with J gene TRBJ2-1; the match to TRBD1 covers 8 bases. The CDR3 contains 14 residues. V dropped 6 bases and J dropped 4; count of bases not matched to a gene: 5. The V gene's germline CDR1 is SGHVS and CDR2 FQNEAQ. CDR3 nucleotide sequence: TGTGCCAGCAGTCTACGACAGGGGTACAATGAGCAGTTCTTC. This sequence encodes CASSLRQGYNEQFF.

V gene TRBV10-3 combines with J gene TRBJ2-3; 9 nucleotides agree with TRBD2. Germline lookup yields CDR1 ENHRY and CDR2 SYGVKD. CDR3 length: 13 amino acids. The trim removed 11 bases at V and 0 bases at J, leaving 3 bases unmatched. In DNA form, the CDR3 reads TGTGCCGTCGCGGGGGGGAGCACAGATACGCAGTATTTT. As protein: CAVAGGSTDTQYF.

The gene calls are TRBV13 and TRBJ1-2; 7 bases map to TRBD1. The CDR3 has 14 amino acids. The V gene end was trimmed by 6 bases and the J gene end by 2 bases; junction bases not matched to a gene: 6. Germline CDR1 and CDR2: PRHDT and FYEKMQ (reference sequence). This CDR3 reads CASSRTGENYGYTF. The CDR3 coding sequence is TGTGCCAGCAGTCGGACAGGTGAAAACTATGGCTACACCTTC.

The CDR3 is CASTVRDREYNEQFF. The DNA of the CDR3 is TGCGCCAGCACTGTCCGGGACAGGGAGTACAATGAGCAGTTCTTC. The chain uses TRBV10-2 and TRBJ2-1, with TRBD1 matching over 9 bases. Unmatched junction bases numbered 8, after V lost 7 bases and J lost 4 bases. The length of the CDR3 is 15 residues. Germline V gene lookup returns CDR1 WSHSY and CDR2 SAAADI.

The V and J genes are TRBV20-1 and TRBJ2-1; D gene uncertain. The germline CDR1 and CDR2 sequences are DFQATT and SNEGSKA (reference sequence). The CDR3 length is 10 residues. V was clipped by 6 bases and J by 4 bases, with 4 bases between them. The chain's CDR3 is CSALYNEQFF. The CDR3 bases are TGCAGTGCCCTGTACAATGAGCAGTTCTTC.

This CDR3 reads CAISEGLAGGPLETQYF. The CDR3 DNA is TGTGCCATCAGTGAAGGATTAGCGGGAGGGCCGCTAGAGACCCAGTACTTC. This rearrangement joins TRBV10-3 to TRBJ2-5; TRBD2 matches 11 bases. J was trimmed by 4 bases and V by 3 bases; bases with no gene match: 10. This CDR3 region has 17 residues. Germline loops: CDR1 ENHRY, CDR2 SYGVKD.

This sequence joins TRBV15 and TRBJ2-7, with D tentatively TRBD2 (6 bases). With 1 base removed from V and 1 base from J, the gap between germline ends came to 17 bases. The CDR3 extends over 17 amino acids. The germline V gene encodes CDR1 LNHNV and CDR2 YYDKDF (reference sequence). The CDR3 loop is CATSRGTPRGGSYEQYF. CDR3 bases: TGTGCCACCAGCAGAGGGACACCGCGAGGAGGGTCCTACGAGCAGTACTTC. Full variable domain (remainder filled in from reference TRBV15 and TRBJ2-7): DAMVIQNPRYQVTQFGKPVTLSCSQTLNHNVMYWYQQKSSQAPKLLFHYYDKDFNNEADTPDNFQSRRPNTSFCFLDIRSPGLGDTAMYLCATSRGTPRGGSYEQYFGPGTRLTVT.

The V gene is TRBV6-2 or TRBV6-3, the J gene TRBJ1-2, with 8 bases identical to TRBD1. After removal of 1 base from V and 4 bases from J, the junction contained 5 bases not matched to a gene. The CDR3 sequence is 15 residues long. Looked up from germline, CDR1 is MNHEY and CDR2 is SVGEGT. CDR3 region: CASSYWDRPTYGYTF. The CDR3 coding sequence is TGTGCCAGCAGTTACTGGGACAGGCCGACCTATGGCTACACCTTC.